This T cell receptor (beta chain) originates from a study of blood T cell repertoires in COVID-19. Here immunoSEQ multiplex PCR was the method, and the copy in TCRdb shows in-frame clones only, minus some. The sample contains around 210,000 clones, around 80% of which appear only once. CDR1 and CDR2 (germline): SGDLS, YYNGEE. CDR3 length equals 15 residues. V lost 0 bases and J lost 5; bases outside the gene matches: 7. The chain recombines TRBV9 with TRBJ2-5, with 7 positions matching TRBD2. The TCR comes from a woman in her 70s with acute or convalescent COVID-19. The material sequenced was peripheral blood. The CDR3 protein is CASSVEGRETETQYF. CDR3 DNA: TGTGCCAGCAGCGTAGAAGGGCGGGAGACGGAGACCCAGTACTTC.